The 18 T cell receptor beta chains reported below all come from one sample, sequenced in a study of blood T cell repertoires in COVID-19. Data came from immunoSEQ multiplex PCR; TCRdb stores just in-frame clones and leaves some out. The sample lists about 160,000 clones; around 92% were seen once. Sequencing input: peripheral blood. Receptor source: a man in his 60s with acute or convalescent COVID-19.

The rearrangement links TRBV19 to TRBJ2-6; 7 bases agree with TRBD1. Trimming at V came to 6 bases and at J to 2 bases, leaving 7 bases not matched to a gene. The germline CDR1 and CDR2 sequences are LNHDA and SQIVND (reference sequence). This CDR3 is 16 amino acids long. The CDR3, as DNA: TGTGCCAGTAGGGCAGGGGGTGAAGCTGGGGCCAACGTCCTGACTTTC. It encodes CASRAGGEAGANVLTF.

The chain carries TRBV6-5 and TRBJ1-1; D remains ambiguous. V was cut by 6 bases and J by 6 bases, with 8 bases left in between. Germline CDR1 MNHEY, CDR2 SVGAGI. CDR3 length equals 11 residues. CDR3 in DNA: TGTGCCAGCAGGAGGGCGGCTGAAGCTTTCTTT. This codes for CASRRAAEAFF.

The chain has TRBV27 and TRBJ1-6; tentatively, D is TRBD1 (6 bases). The CDR3 is 17 amino acids. Between the trimmed V and J ends, which lost 3 bases and 8 bases, there was a span of 20 bases. Germline V lookup: CDR1 MNHEY, CDR2 SMNVEV (reference sequence). DNA of the CDR3: TGTGCCAGCAGTTTCCAAAGGGACAACAGAGCCTATTCACCCCTCCACTTT. Translated: CASSFQRDNRAYSPLHF.

The chain links TRBV3-1 (or the pseudogene TRBV3-2) to TRBJ2-2; 7 bases fit TRBD1. This CDR3 spans 14 amino acids. CDR1 is LGHDT, CDR2 YNNKEL, per germline (reference sequence). V dropped 4 bases and J dropped 4; count of bases not matched to a gene: 3. CDR3 residues: CASSRGQSTGELFF. The CDR3 coding sequence is TGTGCCAGCAGCCGGGGACAGAGCACCGGGGAGCTGTTTTTT.

This chain connects TRBV5-5 to TRBJ1-1; 8 bases line up with TRBD1. The CDR3 runs 16 residues. Germline CDR1 and CDR2: SGHKS and YYEKEE (reference sequence). V shed 0 bases and J 1 base; nucleotides not matched to a gene: 5. Here the CDR3 reads CASSLEATGANTEAFF. The CDR3 nucleotides are TGTGCCAGCAGCTTGGAAGCGACAGGGGCGAACACTGAAGCTTTCTTT. Based on the CDR3 plus reference TRBV5-5 and TRBJ1-1, the full variable domain is DAGVTQSPTHLIKTRGQQVTLRCSPISGHKSVSWYQQVLGQGPQFIFQYYEKEERGRGNFPDRFSARQFPNYSSELNVNALLLGDSALYLCASSLEATGANTEAFFGQGTRLTVV.

This chain connects TRBV6-2 or TRBV6-3 to TRBJ2-1; D not resolved. Germline CDR1 MNHEY, CDR2 SVGEGT. V dropped 6 bases and J dropped 11 bases, with 14 bases sitting between them. This CDR3 spans 12 amino acids. The CDR3 is CASSPDVYKQFF. In DNA, the CDR3 is TGTGCCAGCAGCCCAGATGTATACAAGCAGTTCTTC.

The rearrangement uses TRBV5-8 and TRBJ1-2, with D maybe TRBD1 (5 bases). CDR3 length: 15 amino acids. Germline CDR1 reads SGHTS; CDR2 reads YDEGEE. Trimming removed 7 bases from V and 3 bases from J, with 19 bases in between. Here the CDR3 DNA reads TGTGCCAGCGGCCGCGGGCCGGGGGAATACTATGGCTACACCTTC. It yields the protein CASGRGPGEYYGYTF.

The V gene is TRBV5-6, the J gene TRBJ1-3; no reliable D call. V shed 6 bases and J shed 1 base, with 17 bases lying between them. The CDR3 is 16 amino acids. Germline V gene sequence: CDR1 SGHDT, CDR2 YYEEEE. CDR3 loop: CASNPGGFASGNTIYF. The CDR3 DNA follows: TGTGCCAGCAACCCGGGAGGGTTCGCGTCTGGAAACACCATATATTTT.

The CDR3 here is CASRRAENTGELFF. The CDR3 nucleotides are TGCGCCAGCAGGCGGGCCGAGAACACCGGGGAGCTGTTTTTT. This chain links TRBV5-1 with TRBJ2-2; D is perhaps TRBD2 (5 bases). Germline CDR1 is SGHRS and CDR2 is YFSETQ. V shed 5 bases and J shed 1 base, with 9 bases lying between them. The CDR3 is 14 residues long.

J is TRBJ1-3 and V is TRBV18; no reliable D call. CDR3 length: 15 residues. Germline lookup yields CDR1 KGHSH and CDR2 LQKENI. The ends were cut back, 3 bases at V and 0 bases at J, with 9 bases in the middle. This CDR3 reads CASSPLSGSGNTIYF. The CDR3 bases are TGTGCCAGCTCACCGCTCTCAGGCTCTGGAAACACCATATATTTT. The full variable domain, rest sourced from reference TRBV18 and TRBJ1-3, is NAGVMQNPRHLVRRRGQEARLRCSPMKGHSHVYWYRQLPEEGLKFMVYLQKENIIDESGMPKERFSAEFPKEGPSILRIQQVVRGDSAAYFCASSPLSGSGNTIYFGEGSWLTVV.

The chain joins TRBV7-3 to TRBJ1-2; D gene ambiguous. CDR3 length equals 13 residues. V shed 5 bases and J shed 7 bases, with 14 bases lying between them. Germline lookup yields CDR1 SGHTA and CDR2 FQGTGA. The CDR3 region has the DNA TGTGCCAGCAGCCTCTATAATGGAGGTGGCTACACCTTC. This translates into CASSLYNGGGYTF.

J is TRBJ1-4 and V is TRBV30, with 9 bases fitting TRBD1. CDR3 length equals 12 residues. Germline CDR1 and CDR2: GTSNPN and SVGIG (reference sequence). V lost 5 bases to trimming and J lost 7 bases; unmatched junction nucleotides: 2. CDR3: CAWDRGGEKLFF. The CDR3 region has the DNA TGTGCCTGGGACAGGGGGGGTGAAAAACTGTTTTTT.

The chain recombines TRBV27 with TRBJ1-1, with TRBD1 matching 7 bases. The CDR3 is 14 residues long. Germline CDR1 reads MNHEY; CDR2 reads SMNVEV (reference sequence). J was trimmed by 4 bases and V by 0 bases; bases with no gene match: 2. The CDR3 spells CASSLSGTATEAFF. CDR3 in DNA: TGTGCCAGCAGTTTATCGGGGACAGCCACTGAAGCTTTCTTT.

This chain connects TRBV11-2 to TRBJ1-2, with 9 bases aligning to TRBD1. Per germline, CDR1 SGHAT and CDR2 FQNNGV. The V and J ends lost 0 bases and 9 bases, in that order; junction bases with no gene match: 14. The CDR3 covers 17 residues. The CDR3 reads CASSLDSYGTGRGSYTF. The CDR3 region has the DNA TGTGCCAGCAGCTTAGATAGCTATGGGACAGGGCGAGGAAGCTACACCTTC.

The chain combines TRBV13 with TRBJ2-7; 12 nucleotides align to TRBD2. Germline values: CDR1 PRHDT, CDR2 FYEKMQ (reference sequence). V lost 5 bases to trimming and J lost 9 bases; unmatched junction nucleotides: 5. The CDR3 totals 13 residues. The CDR3 region has the DNA TGTGCCAGCAGCAGGACTAGCGGGGCCCCGCAGTACTTC. Residues: CASSRTSGAPQYF.

The chain couples TRBV5-1 to TRBJ1-1; D perhaps matches TRBD1 (6 bases). Germline V gene sequence: CDR1 SGHRS, CDR2 YFSETQ. Trimming removed 0 bases at V and 5 bases at J, with 11 bases between. This CDR3 comprises 14 residues. The CDR3 protein is CASSLGGRRTEAFF. Here the CDR3 DNA reads TGCGCCAGCAGCTTGGGGGGGCGGAGGACTGAAGCTTTCTTT.

The rearrangement links TRBV3-1 (or the pseudogene TRBV3-2) to TRBJ1-1, with D perhaps matching TRBD1 (5 bases). Germline CDR1 is LGHDT and CDR2 is YNNKEL (reference sequence). The ends were cut back, 6 bases at V and 4 bases at J, with 15 bases in the middle. CDR3 size: 14 residues. The CDR3 spells CASRTGGLATEAFF. CDR3 bases: TGTGCCAGCAGGACGGGGGGATTGGCCACTGAAGCTTTCTTT.

This chain uses TRBV6-1 with TRBJ1-5; TRBD1 is a possible D gene (5 bases). Trimming stripped 2 bases from V and 4 bases from J, with 18 bases between. Germline V gives CDR1 MNHNS, CDR2 SASEGT. The CDR3 covers 17 residues. The CDR3 is CASSERIPGFGNQPQHF. Here the CDR3 DNA reads TGTGCCAGCAGTGAACGGATTCCAGGGTTTGGGAATCAGCCCCAGCATTTT.